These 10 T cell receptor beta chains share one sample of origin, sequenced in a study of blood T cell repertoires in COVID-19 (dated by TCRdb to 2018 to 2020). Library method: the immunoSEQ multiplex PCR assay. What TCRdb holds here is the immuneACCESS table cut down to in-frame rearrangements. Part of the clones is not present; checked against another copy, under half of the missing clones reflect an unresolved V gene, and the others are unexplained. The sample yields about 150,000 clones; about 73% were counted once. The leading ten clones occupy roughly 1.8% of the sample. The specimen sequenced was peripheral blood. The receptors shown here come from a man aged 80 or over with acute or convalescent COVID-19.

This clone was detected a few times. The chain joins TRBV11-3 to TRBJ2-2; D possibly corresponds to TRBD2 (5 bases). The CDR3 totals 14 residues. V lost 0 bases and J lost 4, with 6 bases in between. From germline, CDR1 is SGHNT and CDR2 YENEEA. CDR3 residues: CASSLEDFTGELFF. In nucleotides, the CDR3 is TGTGCCAGCAGCTTAGAGGACTTCACCGGGGAGCTGTTTTTT.

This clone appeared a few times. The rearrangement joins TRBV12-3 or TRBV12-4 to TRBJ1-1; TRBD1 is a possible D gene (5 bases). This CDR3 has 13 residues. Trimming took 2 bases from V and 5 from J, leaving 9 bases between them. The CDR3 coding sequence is TGTGCCAGCAGTTTAATGGGGGGTACTGAAGCTTTCTTT. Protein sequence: CASSLMGGTEAFF.

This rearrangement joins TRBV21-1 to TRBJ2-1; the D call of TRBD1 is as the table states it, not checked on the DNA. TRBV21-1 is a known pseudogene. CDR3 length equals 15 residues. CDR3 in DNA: TGTGCCAGCACCAAAAGGACAGGGGGTGACAATGAGCAGTTCTTC. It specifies CASTKRTGGDNEQFF.

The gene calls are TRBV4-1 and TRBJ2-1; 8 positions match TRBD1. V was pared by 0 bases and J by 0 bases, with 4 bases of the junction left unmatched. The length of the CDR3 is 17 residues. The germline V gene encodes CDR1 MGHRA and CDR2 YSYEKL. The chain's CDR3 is CASSQDGDRFSYNEQFF. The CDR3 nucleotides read TGCGCCAGCAGCCAAGATGGGGACAGGTTCTCCTACAATGAGCAGTTCTTC.

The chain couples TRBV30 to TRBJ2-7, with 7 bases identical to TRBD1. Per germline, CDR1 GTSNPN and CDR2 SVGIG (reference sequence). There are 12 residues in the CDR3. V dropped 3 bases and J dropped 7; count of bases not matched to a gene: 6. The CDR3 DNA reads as TGTGCCTGGAGAAGGGACAGAGGGGAGCAGTACTTC. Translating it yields CAWRRDRGEQYF.

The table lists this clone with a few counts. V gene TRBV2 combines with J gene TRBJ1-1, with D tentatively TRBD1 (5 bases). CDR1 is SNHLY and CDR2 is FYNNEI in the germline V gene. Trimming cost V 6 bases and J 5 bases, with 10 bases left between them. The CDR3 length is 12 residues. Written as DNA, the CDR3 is TGTGCCAGCAGATCTGACAGAACTGAAGCTTTCTTT. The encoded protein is CASRSDRTEAFF.

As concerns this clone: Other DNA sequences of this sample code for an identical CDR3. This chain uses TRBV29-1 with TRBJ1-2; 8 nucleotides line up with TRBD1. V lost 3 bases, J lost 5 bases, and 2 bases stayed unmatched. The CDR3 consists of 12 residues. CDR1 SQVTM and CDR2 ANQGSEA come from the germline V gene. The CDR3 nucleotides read TGCAGCGTTGATCAGGGGGCGTATGGCTACACCTTC. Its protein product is CSVDQGAYGYTF.

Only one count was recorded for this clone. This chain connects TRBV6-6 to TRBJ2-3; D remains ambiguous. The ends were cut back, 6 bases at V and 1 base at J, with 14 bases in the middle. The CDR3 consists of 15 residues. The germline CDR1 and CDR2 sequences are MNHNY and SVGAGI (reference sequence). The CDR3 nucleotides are TGTGCCAGCAGACCCACTGGTTCTCGCACAGATACGCAGTATTTT. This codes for CASRPTGSRTDTQYF.

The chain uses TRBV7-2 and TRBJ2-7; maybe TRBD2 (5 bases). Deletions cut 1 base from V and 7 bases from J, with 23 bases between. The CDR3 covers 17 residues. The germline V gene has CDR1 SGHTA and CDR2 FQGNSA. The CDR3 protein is CASSLELETLLMREQYF. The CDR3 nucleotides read TGTGCCAGCAGCTTAGAACTAGAAACCCTACTAATGAGGGAGCAGTACTTC.

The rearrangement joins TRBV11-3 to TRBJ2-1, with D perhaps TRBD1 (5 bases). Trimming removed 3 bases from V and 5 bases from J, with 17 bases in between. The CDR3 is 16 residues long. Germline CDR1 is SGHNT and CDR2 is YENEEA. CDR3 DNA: TGTGCCAGCAGCTTTAGTTCGTGGGGCCGGGACAATGAGCAGTTCTTC. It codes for CASSFSSWGRDNEQFF.